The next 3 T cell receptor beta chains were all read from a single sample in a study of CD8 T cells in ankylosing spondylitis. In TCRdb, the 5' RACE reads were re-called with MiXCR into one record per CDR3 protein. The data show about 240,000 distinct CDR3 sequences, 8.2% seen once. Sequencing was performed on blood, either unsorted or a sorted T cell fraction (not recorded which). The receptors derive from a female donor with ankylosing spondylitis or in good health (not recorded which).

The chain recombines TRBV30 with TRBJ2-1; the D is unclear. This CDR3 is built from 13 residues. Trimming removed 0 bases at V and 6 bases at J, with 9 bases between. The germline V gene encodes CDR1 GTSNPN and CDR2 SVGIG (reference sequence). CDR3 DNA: TGTGCCTGGAGTGTTTTCCTAACCAATGAGCAGTTCTTC. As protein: CAWSVFLTNEQFF.

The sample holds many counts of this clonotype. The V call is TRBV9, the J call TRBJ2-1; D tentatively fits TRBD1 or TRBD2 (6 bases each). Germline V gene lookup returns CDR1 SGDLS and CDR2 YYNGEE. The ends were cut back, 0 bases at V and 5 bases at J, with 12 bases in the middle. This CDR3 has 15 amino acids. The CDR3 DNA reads TGTGCCAGCAGCGTAGCTACGGGGGCGCACAATGAGCAGTTCTTC. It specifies CASSVATGAHNEQFF.

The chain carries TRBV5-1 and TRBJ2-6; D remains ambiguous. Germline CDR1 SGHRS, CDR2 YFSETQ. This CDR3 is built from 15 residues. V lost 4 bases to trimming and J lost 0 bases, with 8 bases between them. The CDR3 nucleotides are TGCGCCAGCAGCCCCGGCCCCTCTGGGGCCAACGTCCTGACTTTC. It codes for CASSPGPSGANVLTF.